These 3 T cell receptor beta chains were all obtained from the same sample, sequenced in a study of blood T cell repertoires in COVID-19. The assay was immunoSEQ multiplex PCR, and TCRdb's table has in-frame clones only and misses some. The table includes 95,000 to 100,000 clones, less than 85% detected once. The sample taken for sequencing was peripheral blood. The source is an older woman with acute or convalescent COVID-19.

CDR3 nucleotide sequence: TGTGCCAGCAGCCAAACCACAGGTCCTTATGGTTCACCCCTCCACTTT. It translates to CASSQTTGPYGSPLHF. The chain couples TRBV14 to TRBJ1-6, with D possibly matching TRBD1 (5 bases). CDR3 length equals 16 residues. V was pared by 2 bases and J by 9 bases, with 17 bases between. Germline-derived CDR1 and CDR2 are SGHDN and FVKESK.

J is TRBJ2-1 and V is TRBV19, with a weak D call TRBD2 (7 bases). From germline, CDR1 is LNHDA and CDR2 SQIVND (reference sequence). The CDR3 loop spans 15 amino acids. With 6 bases removed from V and 7 bases from J, the gap between germline ends came to 19 bases. The CDR3 spells CASRPGRGLGNEQFF. In DNA, the CDR3 is TGTGCCAGTAGACCAGGGCGGGGGCTAGGGAATGAGCAGTTCTTC.

The sample holds one count of this clone. This chain uses TRBV11-3 with TRBJ1-6; D might be TRBD1 (5 bases). The CDR3 sequence is 14 residues long. With 1 base removed from V and 4 bases from J, the gap between germline ends came to 5 bases. Germline values: CDR1 SGHNT, CDR2 YENEEA. CDR3 amino acids: CASSLGQYNSPLHF. The CDR3 coding sequence is TGTGCCAGCAGCTTAGGACAGTATAATTCACCCCTCCACTTT. Based on the CDR3 plus reference TRBV11-3 and TRBJ1-6, the full variable domain is EAGVVQSPRYKIIEKKQPVAFWCNPISGHNTLYWYLQNLGQGPELLIRYENEEAVDDSQLPKDRFSAERLKGVDSTLKIQPAELGDSAVYLCASSLGQYNSPLHFGNGTRLTVT.